This T cell receptor beta chain was retrieved from a study of OX40 agonist ivuxolimab in advanced cancers. Study-level background: The patients got ivuxolimab, which is an agonistic anti-OX40 (CD134) antibody.

Peripheral blood came from all dose cohorts at three timepoints. The assay was immunoSEQ multiplex PCR, and TCRdb's table has in-frame clones only and misses some. The sample holds some 48,000 clones, 85% to 95% seen once. CDR1 and CDR2 (germline): SNHLY, FYNNEI. This CDR3 comprises 17 residues. The V and J ends lost 3 bases and 3 bases respectively, with 20 bases between them. This chain uses TRBV2 with TRBJ1-1, with D possibly being TRBD1 (6 bases). This TCR was recovered from an adult with an advanced solid tumor such as melanoma, head and neck, liver or kidney cancer. This specimen was CD4+ or CD8+ T cells sorted from blood, taken in a trial of the OX40 agonist ivuxolimab. CDR3 bases: TGTGCCAGCAGTGACCTTGGGCCGGGGGCGGTGGACACTGAAGCTTTCTTT. Residues: CASSDLGPGAVDTEAFF.